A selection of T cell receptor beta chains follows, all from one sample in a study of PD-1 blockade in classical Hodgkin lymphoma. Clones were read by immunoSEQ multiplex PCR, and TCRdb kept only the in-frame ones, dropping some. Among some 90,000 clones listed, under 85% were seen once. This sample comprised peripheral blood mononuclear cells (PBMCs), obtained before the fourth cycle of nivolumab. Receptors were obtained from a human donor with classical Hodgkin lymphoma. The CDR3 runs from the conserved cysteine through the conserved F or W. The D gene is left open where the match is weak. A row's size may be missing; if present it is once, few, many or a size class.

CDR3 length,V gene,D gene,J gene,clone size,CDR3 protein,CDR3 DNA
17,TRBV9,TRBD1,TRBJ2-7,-,CASSTQGTGTAKYEQYF,TGTGCCAGCAGCACACAAGGGACCGGGACAGCAAAATACGAGCAGTACTTC
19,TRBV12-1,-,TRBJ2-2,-,CASSFPPTSGPANTGELFF,TGTGCCAGCAGCTTCCCGCCTACTAGCGGACCCGCGAACACCGGGGAGCTGTTTTTT
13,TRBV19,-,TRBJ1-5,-,CASKGVGGQPQHF,TGTGCCAGTAAGGGGGTCGGGGGTCAGCCCCAGCATTTT
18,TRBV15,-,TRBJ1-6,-,CATSRGALSPNYNSPLHF,TGTGCCACCAGCAGAGGTGCCCTCAGCCCAAACTATAATTCACCCCTCCACTTT
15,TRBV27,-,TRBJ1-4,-,CASSLEGFGEEKLFF,TGTGCCAGCAGTTTAGAGGGTTTCGGCGAGGAAAAACTGTTTTTT
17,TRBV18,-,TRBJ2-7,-,CASSSDQPGYVVDEQYF,TGTGCCAGCTCATCAGACCAGCCGGGCTACGTGGTCGACGAGCAGTACTTC
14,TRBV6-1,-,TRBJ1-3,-,CASRPGGAGNTIYF,TGTGCCAGCAGGCCGGGTGGCGCTGGAAACACCATATATTTT
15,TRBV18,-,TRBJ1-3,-,CASSPRQSAGNTIYF,TGTGCCAGCTCACCGCGTCAGTCTGCTGGAAACACCATATATTTT
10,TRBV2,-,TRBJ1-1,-,CASRAAGSSF,TGTGCCAGCAGGGCTGCCGGGTCCTCCTTT
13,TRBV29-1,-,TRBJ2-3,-,CSVAGEPTDTQYF,TGCAGCGTTGCCGGGGAACCCACAGATACGCAGTATTTT
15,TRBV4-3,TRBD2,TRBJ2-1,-,CASSQLAAGRDEQFF,TGCGCCAGCAGCCAACTAGCGGCGGGTCGGGATGAGCAGTTCTTC
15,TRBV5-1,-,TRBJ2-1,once,CASSLGAPIGAEQFF,TGCGCCAGCAGCTTGGGGGCCCCCATTGGGGCTGAGCAGTTCTTC
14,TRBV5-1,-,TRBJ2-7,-,CASSLGDSASLQYF,TGCGCCAGCAGCTTGGGCGACAGTGCGTCGTTACAGTACTTC
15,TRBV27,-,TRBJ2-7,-,CASSPYRDVEYEQYF,TGTGCCAGCAGCCCCTACAGGGATGTGGAGTACGAGCAGTACTTC
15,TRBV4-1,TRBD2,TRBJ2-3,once,CASSQDREGTDTQYF,TGCGCCAGCAGCCAAGATCGGGAGGGCACAGATACGCAGTATTTT
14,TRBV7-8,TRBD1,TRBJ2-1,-,CASRTGTGINEQFF,TGTGCCAGCAGAACCGGGACAGGGATCAATGAGCAGTTCTTC
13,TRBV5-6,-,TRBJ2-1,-,CASSLSQLPKQFF,TGTGCCAGCAGCTTGTCCCAACTACCAAAGCAGTTCTTC
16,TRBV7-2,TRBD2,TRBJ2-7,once,CASSPTAGGSWGEQYF,TGTGCCAGCAGCCCTACAGCGGGAGGTAGCTGGGGCGAGCAGTACTTC
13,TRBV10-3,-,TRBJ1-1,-,CAISGTGNTEAFF,TGTGCCATCAGTGGAACAGGGAACACTGAAGCTTTCTTT
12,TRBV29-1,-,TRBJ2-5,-,CSVDMVQETQYF,TGCAGCGTTGATATGGTACAAGAGACCCAGTACTTC
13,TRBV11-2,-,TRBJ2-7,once,CASSTGTQLEQYF,TGTGCCAGCAGCACCGGGACTCAACTCGAGCAGTACTTC
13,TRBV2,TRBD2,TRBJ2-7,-,CASSEGLAYEQYF,TGTGCCAGCAGTGAGGGACTAGCCTACGAGCAGTACTTC
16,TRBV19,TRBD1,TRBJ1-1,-,CASSMGTGGANTEAFF,TGTGCCAGTAGTATGGGGACAGGGGGCGCGAACACTGAAGCTTTCTTT
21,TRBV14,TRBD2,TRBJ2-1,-,CASSHSGLAGILGGSYNEQFF,TGTGCCAGCAGCCATTCCGGACTAGCGGGAATTTTAGGGGGCTCCTACAATGAGCAGTTCTTC
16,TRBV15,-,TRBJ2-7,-,CATSRDLAGVDHEQYF,TGTGCCACCAGCAGAGATCTGGCAGGGGTTGACCACGAGCAGTACTTC
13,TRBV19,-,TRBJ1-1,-,CASSILGSTEAFF,TGTGCCAGTAGTATATTAGGGTCCACTGAAGCTTTCTTT
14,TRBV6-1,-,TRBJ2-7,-,CASSEGGPLYEQYF,TGTGCCAGCAGCGAGGGGGGGCCTCTCTACGAGCAGTACTTC
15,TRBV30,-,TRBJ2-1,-,CAWSLQGVSANEQFF,TGTGCCTGGAGTCTCCAGGGTGTTAGCGCCAATGAGCAGTTCTTC